The 27 T cell receptor beta chains given below trace back to one sample, sequenced in a study of CD8+ T cells in alopecia areata. Treatment defined: oral pan-JAK inhibitor, 5-10 mg twice daily. The authors extracted RNA and reverse transcribed it into cDNA as the sequencing template. TCRdb keeps only in-frame clones here, not all; method: immunoSEQ multiplex PCR. The repertoire holds about 97,000 clones, with around 60% as singletons. The sequences come from CD8+ T cells sorted from blood, collected at approximately week 60, from a patient treated with tofacitinib. Source of these receptors: a human donor with alopecia areata.

The chain couples TRBV7-9 to TRBJ2-3; D remains unclear. Germline lookup yields CDR1 SEHNR and CDR2 FQNEAQ (reference sequence). V was shortened by 2 bases and J by 0 bases, with 18 bases between the two germline ends. CDR3 size: 18 residues. The CDR3 coding sequence is TGTGCCAGCAGCTTAACGTTGAGCAGAGATACTAGCACAGATACGCAGTATTTT. Translated: CASSLTLSRDTSTDTQYF.

This clone was picked up a small number of times. The chain is built from TRBV6-5 and TRBJ2-3; a possible D gene is TRBD2 (6 bases). CDR1 and CDR2 from the germline V gene are MNHEY and SVGAGI. Trimming took 0 bases from V and 5 from J, leaving 12 bases between them. CDR3 length: 15 amino acids. The CDR3 DNA reads TGTGCCAGCAGTTACTCGGCGGGGTTAGGAGATACGCAGTATTTT. Its protein product is CASSYSAGLGDTQYF.

This clone has a handful of counts. The chain joins TRBV7-6 to TRBJ2-3; D may be TRBD2 (7 bases). From germline, CDR1 is SGHVS and CDR2 FNYEAQ. CDR3 size: 15 residues. V lost 5 bases to trimming and J lost 3 bases, with 15 bases between them. The DNA for the CDR3 is TGTGCCAGCAGCCCCGGGGGGCGGGGGACAGATACGCAGTATTTT. Amino acid sequence: CASSPGGRGTDTQYF.

This rearrangement joins TRBV27 to TRBJ2-5; the match to TRBD1 covers 7 bases. Germline V gene data show CDR1 as MNHEY and CDR2 as SMNVEV (reference sequence). The CDR3 consists of 17 residues. The trim removed 3 bases at V and 3 bases at J, leaving 13 bases unmatched. The CDR3 reads CASSFRGDRVFEETQYF. In DNA form, the CDR3 reads TGTGCCAGCAGTTTCAGAGGCGACAGGGTTTTTGAAGAGACCCAGTACTTC.

The chain joins TRBV5-6 to TRBJ2-1, with a tentative D call TRBD2 (6 bases). The V end lost 3 bases, the J end lost 14 bases, and 12 bases lay between the germline ends. The CDR3 contains 11 residues. CDR1 and CDR2 from the germline V gene are SGHDT and YYEEEE. This CDR3 is CASSWRGSEFF. CDR3 coding DNA: TGTGCCAGCAGCTGGAGGGGCTCTGAGTTCTTC.

The V and J genes are TRBV6-9 and TRBJ1-2; weak D call: TRBD1 (5 bases). CDR3 length equals 12 residues. The V gene's germline CDR1 is MNHGY and CDR2 SVAAGI. The V end lost 3 bases, the J end lost 6 bases, and 8 bases lay between the germline ends. The DNA for the CDR3 is TGTGCCAGCAGTTACGTAGGGGATGGCTACACCTTC. Translation: CASSYVGDGYTF.

The chain recombines TRBV7-8 with TRBJ1-1, with no clear D. The germline V gene has CDR1 SGHVS and CDR2 FQNEAQ. The CDR3 length is 15 residues. Trimming took 7 bases from V and 0 from J, leaving 15 bases between them. CDR3 sequence (DNA): TGTGCCAGCACCCCCGGCCGACATCTGAACACTGAAGCTTTCTTT. Its protein product is CASTPGRHLNTEAFF.

This chain joins TRBV19 and TRBJ2-1; 8 nucleotides agree with TRBD2. The CDR3 spans 16 residues. The V gene's germline CDR1 is LNHDA and CDR2 SQIVND (reference sequence). V gave up 10 bases and J gave up 0 bases; unmatched junction bases: 11. The CDR3 reads CATRGLAGPSYNEQFF. DNA of the CDR3: TGTGCCACCAGAGGTCTAGCGGGCCCCTCCTACAATGAGCAGTTCTTC.

The V and J genes are TRBV27 and TRBJ1-2; D may be TRBD1 (6 bases). The CDR3 has 15 residues. Germline lookup yields CDR1 MNHEY and CDR2 SMNVEV (reference sequence). The V gene lost 2 bases and the J gene lost 7 bases, with 17 bases spanning the gap. The CDR3 protein is CASSLTQGYLLGYTF. The CDR3 DNA reads TGTGCCAGCAGTTTAACACAGGGATATTTACTTGGCTACACCTTC.

This chain joins TRBV5-6 and TRBJ1-6; unclear D gene. Deletions cut 4 bases from V and 5 bases from J, with 10 bases between. This CDR3 is built from 14 residues. Germline V gene data show CDR1 as SGHDT and CDR2 as YYEEEE. CDR3 loop: CASSPLPDNSPLHF. In nucleotides, the CDR3 is TGTGCCAGCAGCCCCTTGCCCGATAATTCACCCCTCCACTTT. The whole variable domain, remainder taken from reference TRBV5-6 and TRBJ1-6, is DAGVTQSPTHLIKTRGQQVTLRCSPKSGHDTVSWYQQALGQGPQFIFQYYEEEERQRGNFPDRFSGHQFPNYSSELNVNALLLGDSALYLCASSPLPDNSPLHFGNGTRLTVT.

Only one count was recorded for this clone. The chain is built from TRBV7-9 and TRBJ2-2; 10 bases match TRBD1. With V trimmed by 5 bases and J by 6 bases, 6 bases remained unmatched. The CDR3 has 15 amino acids. Germline lookup yields CDR1 SEHNR and CDR2 FQNEAQ (reference sequence). The CDR3 sequence is CASSTGQGGSGELFF. CDR3 nucleotide sequence: TGTGCCAGCAGCACCGGACAGGGGGGTTCCGGGGAGCTGTTTTTT.

This chain links TRBV30 with TRBJ2-2; TRBD2 might be the D (7 bases). V lost 8 bases and J lost 6, with 13 bases in between. The germline gives CDR1 GTSNPN, CDR2 SVGIG (reference sequence). The CDR3 covers 12 residues. The CDR3: CAAGAGSGELFF. The CDR3 coding sequence is TGTGCCGCGGGGGCGGGGTCCGGGGAGCTGTTTTTT. The entire variable domain, with the rest obtained from reference TRBV30 and TRBJ2-2, is as follows: SQTIHQWPATLVQPVGSPLSLECTVEGTSNPNLYWYRQAAGRGLQLLFYSVGIGQISSEVPQNLSASRPQDRQFILSSKKLLLSDSGFYLCAAGAGSGELFFGEGSRLTVL.

The V call is TRBV7-3, the J call TRBJ1-1, with 9 positions matching TRBD1. The CDR3 totals 17 residues. Unmatched junction bases numbered 11, after V lost 5 bases and J lost 1 base. The germline V gene has CDR1 SGHTA and CDR2 FQGTGA. In DNA form, the CDR3 reads TGTGCCAGCAGCCTTAAAGCCGGGACAGGGAGGAACACTGAAGCTTTCTTT. Amino acid sequence: CASSLKAGTGRNTEAFF.

The chain employs TRBV4-2 and TRBJ2-5, with 11 bases matching TRBD1. With the DNA end fitting TRBJ2-7 better, the J assignment may be wrong. The germline V gene has CDR1 LGHNA and CDR2 YNFKEQ. The CDR3 spans 16 residues. CDR3 DNA: TGTGCCAGCACGCACTGGGGGACAGGGGGGACCTACGAGCAGTACTTC. Encoded protein: CASTHWGTGGTYEQYF.

V is TRBV7-9 and J is TRBJ1-2; D is undetermined. The V end lost 3 bases, the J end lost 0 bases, and 8 bases lay between the germline ends. CDR1 is SEHNR, CDR2 FQNEAQ, per germline (reference sequence). The length of the CDR3 is 14 residues. The DNA for the CDR3 is TGTGCCAGCAGCTTCGGCAGAGCTAACTATGGCTACACCTTC. As protein: CASSFGRANYGYTF.

The genes are TRBV30 and TRBJ2-1, with TRBD2 as a possible D gene (6 bases). This CDR3 has 14 residues. The ends were cut back, 1 base at V and 8 bases at J, with 15 bases in the middle. Germline values: CDR1 GTSNPN, CDR2 SVGIG (reference sequence). The CDR3: CAWSGISGVDEQFF. CDR3 bases: TGTGCCTGGAGTGGTATATCGGGGGTGGATGAGCAGTTCTTC.

The chain links TRBV19 to TRBJ2-6; D is perhaps TRBD1 (6 bases). CDR1 LNHDA and CDR2 SQIVND come from the germline V gene (reference sequence). Trimming cost V 9 bases and J 2 bases, with 11 bases left between them. The CDR3 loop spans 14 amino acids. CDR3 nucleotides: TGTGCCAGCTCTACAGGGACTGGGGCCAACGTCCTGACTTTC. Encoded protein: CASSTGTGANVLTF.

The V gene is TRBV6-5, the J gene TRBJ2-1, with D perhaps given as TRBD1 or TRBD2 (6 bases each). The CDR3 length is 11 residues. V gave up 9 bases and J gave up 8 bases, with 11 bases separating them. The germline gives CDR1 MNHEY, CDR2 SVGAGI. For the CDR3, the DNA is TGTGCCAGTCGGGGGACATATGAGCAGTTCTTC. It translates to CASRGTYEQFF.

There are a few counts of this clone. V usage is TRBV27 and J usage is TRBJ2-5; 11 positions agree with TRBD2. The CDR3 extends over 16 amino acids. The V segment lost 7 bases and the J segment 4 bases; nucleotides outside the gene matches: 11. The V gene's germline CDR1 is MNHEY and CDR2 SMNVEV (reference sequence). CDR3 DNA: TGTGCCAGCACGAAAACTAGCGGGGGAGATCCAGAGACCCAGTACTTC. It translates to CASTKTSGGDPETQYF.

The chain links TRBV7-8 to TRBJ1-1; tentative D call: TRBD1 (5 bases). This CDR3 spans 13 amino acids. In germline, CDR1 is SGHVS, CDR2 FQNEAQ. The ends were cut back, 5 bases at V and 6 bases at J, with 13 bases in the middle. CDR3: CASSAPGTPEAFF. The CDR3 region has the DNA TGTGCCAGCAGCGCCCCCGGGACTCCTGAAGCTTTCTTT.

This clone showed up just a few times. Here the CDR3 DNA reads TGTGCCAGCAGCGTACTTGACAGTGCGCAGCCCCAGCATTTT. As protein: CASSVLDSAQPQHF. V is TRBV9 and J is TRBJ1-5; D may be TRBD1 (5 bases). The CDR3 has 14 residues. V was pared by 1 base and J by 7 bases, with 12 bases between. Looked up from germline, CDR1 is SGDLS and CDR2 is YYNGEE.

This clone was seen a single time. CDR3 DNA: TGTGCCAGCAGCTTGGGGGACGGCACTGAAGCTTTCTTT. This codes for CASSLGDGTEAFF. The rearrangement links TRBV7-6 to TRBJ1-1, with D perhaps matching TRBD1 (5 bases). The V and J ends lost 3 bases and 4 bases respectively, with 9 bases between them. Looked up from germline, CDR1 is SGHVS and CDR2 is FNYEAQ. The CDR3 runs to 13 residues.

This clone has more than one count but fewer than ten. The gene calls are TRBV28 and TRBJ2-2; D gene ambiguous. Trimming removed 7 bases from V and 2 bases from J, with 8 bases in between. CDR1 is MDHEN and CDR2 is SYDVKM in the germline V gene. The CDR3 has 13 amino acids. The CDR3: CASNHGNTGELFF. CDR3 in DNA: TGTGCCAGCAATCACGGAAACACCGGGGAGCTGTTTTTT.

There are a few counts of this clone. This chain links TRBV5-1 with TRBJ2-5; the match to TRBD2 covers 8 bases. J gave up 0 bases and V 3 bases, and 7 bases lay outside the gene matches. Germline V CDR1 and CDR2: SGHRS, YFSETQ. This CDR3 contains 16 residues. CDR3 residues: CASSSGSGGYQETQYF. As DNA, the CDR3 is TGCGCCAGCAGCTCAGGCAGCGGGGGATACCAAGAGACCCAGTACTTC.

The chain employs TRBV14 and TRBJ2-7, with 9 bases aligning to TRBD1. J gave up 4 bases and V 4 bases, and 8 bases lay outside the gene matches. Germline V CDR1 and CDR2: SGHDN, FVKESK. The CDR3 extends over 15 amino acids. Here the CDR3 reads CASSRRLDRGYEQYF. CDR3 coding DNA: TGTGCCAGCAGCCGCCGATTGGACAGGGGTTACGAGCAGTACTTC.

The chain couples TRBV30 to TRBJ2-3; D not certain. Germline loops: CDR1 GTSNPN, CDR2 SVGIG (reference sequence). This CDR3 has 14 amino acids. V was pared by 4 bases and J by 2 bases, with 13 bases between. The CDR3 coding sequence is TGTGCCTGGAATGTAGAATCCCCCACAGATACGCAGTATTTT. Amino acids: CAWNVESPTDTQYF.

This clone was counted only a few times. The J gene is TRBJ2-3, the V gene TRBV5-1; 8 bases match TRBD2. Per the germline V gene, CDR1 is SGHRS and CDR2 is YFSETQ. This CDR3 is 14 amino acids long. J gave up 1 base and V 6 bases, and 4 bases lay outside the gene matches. The CDR3 region has the DNA TGCGCCAGCAACAGAGCGGGGGGCACAGATACGCAGTATTTT. It encodes CASNRAGGTDTQYF.